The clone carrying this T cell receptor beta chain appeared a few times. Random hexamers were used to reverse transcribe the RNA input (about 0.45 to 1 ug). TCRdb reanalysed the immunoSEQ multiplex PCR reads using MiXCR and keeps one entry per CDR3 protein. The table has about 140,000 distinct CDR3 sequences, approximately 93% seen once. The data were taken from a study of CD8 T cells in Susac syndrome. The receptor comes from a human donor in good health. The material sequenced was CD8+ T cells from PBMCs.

The DNA of the CDR3 is TGTGCCAGCAGTCATTCGAACACCGGGGAGCTGTTTTTT. Residues: CASSHSNTGELFF. V is TRBV25-1 and J is TRBJ2-2; D not certain. The CDR3 runs 13 residues. V was pared by 5 bases and J by 0 bases, with 4 bases between. The V gene's germline CDR1 is MGHDK and CDR2 SYGVNS.